A single T cell receptor beta chain is shown here with its context. Its ends do not fully match the called genes, so a read error is possible. The data originate from a study of cytomegalovirus exposure and HLA in healthy donors. It was with 60 Vbeta and 13 Jbeta primers that the PCR ran. Profiled with immunoSEQ multiplex PCR; TCRdb holds only in-frame clones, not every one. This repertoire shows about 210,000 clones, roughly 83% found once; its top ten account for around 0.38%. Germline values: CDR1 SGHVS, CDR2 FQNEAQ. This CDR3 comprises 16 residues. The sequence derives from a male donor in good health and CMV-seropositive. V and J are TRBV7-8 and TRBJ2-5; possibly TRBD2 for D (6 bases). The sample consisted of PBMCs. As DNA, the CDR3 is TGTGCCAGCAGCCCCAACACGGGAGCCCCCCAAGAGGCCCAGTACTTC. Its translation is CASSPNTGAPQEAQYF. The full variable domain, rest sourced from reference TRBV7-8 and TRBJ2-5, is GAGVSQSPRYKVAKRGQDVALRCDPISGHVSLFWYQQALGQGPEFLTYFQNEAQLDKSGLPSDRFFAERPEGSVSTLKIQRTQQEDSAVYLCASSPNTGAPQEAQYFGPGTRLLVL.